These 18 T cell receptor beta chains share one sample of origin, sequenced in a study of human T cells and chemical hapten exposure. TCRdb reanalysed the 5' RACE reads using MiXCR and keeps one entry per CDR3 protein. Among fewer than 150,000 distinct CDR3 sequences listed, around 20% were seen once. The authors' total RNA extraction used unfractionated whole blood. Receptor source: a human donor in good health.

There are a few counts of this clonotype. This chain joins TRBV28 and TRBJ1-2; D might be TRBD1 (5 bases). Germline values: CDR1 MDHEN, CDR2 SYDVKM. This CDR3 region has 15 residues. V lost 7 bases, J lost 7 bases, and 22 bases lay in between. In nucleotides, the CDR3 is TGTGCCAGCACGGATCCGAGGGGCCGGCTACGTGGCTACACCTTC. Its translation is CASTDPRGRLRGYTF.

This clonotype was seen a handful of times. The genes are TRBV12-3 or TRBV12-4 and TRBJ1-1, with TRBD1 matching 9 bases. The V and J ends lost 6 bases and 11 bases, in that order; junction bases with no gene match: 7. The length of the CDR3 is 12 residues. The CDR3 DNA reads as TGTGCCAGCAGACGGACAGGGGCAGTGGCTTTCTTT. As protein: CASRRTGAVAFF.

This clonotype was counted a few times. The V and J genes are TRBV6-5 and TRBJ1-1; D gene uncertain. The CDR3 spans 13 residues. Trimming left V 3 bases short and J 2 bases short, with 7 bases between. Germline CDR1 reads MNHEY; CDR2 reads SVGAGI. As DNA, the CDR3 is TGTGCCAGCAGTTATCGGAGCAACACTGAAGCTTTCTTT. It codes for CASSYRSNTEAFF.

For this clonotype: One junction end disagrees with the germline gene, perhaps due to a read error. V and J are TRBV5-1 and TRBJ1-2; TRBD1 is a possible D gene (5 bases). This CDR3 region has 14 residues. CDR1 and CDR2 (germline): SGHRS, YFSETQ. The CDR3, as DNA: TGCGCCAGCAGCGTCAGAGGGGCCCACTATGGCGACACCTTC. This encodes CASSVRGAHYGDTF.

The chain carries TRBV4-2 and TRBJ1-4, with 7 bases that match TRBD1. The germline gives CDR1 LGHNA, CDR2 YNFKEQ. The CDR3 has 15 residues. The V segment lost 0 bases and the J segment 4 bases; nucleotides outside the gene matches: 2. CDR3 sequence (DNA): TGTGCCAGCAGCCAAGAAGGGGGCTTTAATGAAAAACTGTTTTTT. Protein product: CASSQEGGFNEKLFF.

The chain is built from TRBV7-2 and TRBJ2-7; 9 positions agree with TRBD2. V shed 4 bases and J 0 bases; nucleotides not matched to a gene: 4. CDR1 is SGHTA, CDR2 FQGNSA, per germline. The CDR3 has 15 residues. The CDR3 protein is CASSYRTSASYEQYF. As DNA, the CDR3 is TGTGCCAGCAGCTATAGGACTAGCGCCTCCTACGAGCAGTACTTC.

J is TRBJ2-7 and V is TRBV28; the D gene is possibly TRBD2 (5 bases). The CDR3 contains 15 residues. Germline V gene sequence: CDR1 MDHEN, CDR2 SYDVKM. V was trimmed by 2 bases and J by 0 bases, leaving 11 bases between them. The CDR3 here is CASSLGESYSYEQYF. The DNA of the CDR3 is TGTGCCAGCAGTTTAGGGGAGTCCTACTCCTACGAGCAGTACTTC.

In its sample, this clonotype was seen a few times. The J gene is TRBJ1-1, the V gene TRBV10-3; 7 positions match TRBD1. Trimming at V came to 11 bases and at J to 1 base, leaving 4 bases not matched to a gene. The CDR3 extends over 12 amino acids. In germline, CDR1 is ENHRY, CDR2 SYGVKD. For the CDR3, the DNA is TGTGCCGCCCGGACAGGGAACACTGAAGCTTTCTTT. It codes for CAARTGNTEAFF.

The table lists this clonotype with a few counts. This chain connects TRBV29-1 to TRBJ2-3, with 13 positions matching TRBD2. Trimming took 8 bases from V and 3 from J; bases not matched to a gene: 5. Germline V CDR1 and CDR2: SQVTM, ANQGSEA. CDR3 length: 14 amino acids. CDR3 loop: CSLRTSGRTDTQYF. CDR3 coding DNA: TGCAGCCTTCGGACTAGCGGGAGAACAGATACGCAGTATTTT.

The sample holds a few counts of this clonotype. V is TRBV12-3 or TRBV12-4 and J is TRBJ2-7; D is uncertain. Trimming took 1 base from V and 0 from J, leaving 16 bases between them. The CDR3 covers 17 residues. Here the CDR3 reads CASSLDAGAVSSYEQYF. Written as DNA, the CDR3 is TGTGCCAGCAGTTTAGACGCCGGCGCGGTGAGCTCCTACGAGCAGTACTTC.

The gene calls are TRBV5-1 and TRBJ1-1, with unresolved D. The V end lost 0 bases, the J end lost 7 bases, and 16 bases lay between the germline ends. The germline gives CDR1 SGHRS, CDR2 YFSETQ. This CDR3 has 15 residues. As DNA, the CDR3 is TGCGCCAGCAGCTTGGCCGGTGGAAAGGCGTTTGAAGCTTTCTTT. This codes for CASSLAGGKAFEAFF.

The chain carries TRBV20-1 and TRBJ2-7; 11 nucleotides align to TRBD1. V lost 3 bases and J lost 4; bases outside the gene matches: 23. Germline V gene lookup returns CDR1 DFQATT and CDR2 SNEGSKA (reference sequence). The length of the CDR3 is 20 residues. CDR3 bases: TGCAGTGCTAGGGGGGGTGGTGGGACAGGGGGTTCTTGGGTAGGGTACGAGCAGTACTTC. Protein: CSARGGGGTGGSWVGYEQYF.

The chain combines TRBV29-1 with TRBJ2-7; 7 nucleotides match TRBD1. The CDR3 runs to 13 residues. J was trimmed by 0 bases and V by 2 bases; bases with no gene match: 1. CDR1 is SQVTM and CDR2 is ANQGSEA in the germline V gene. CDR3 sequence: CSVERDSSYEQYF. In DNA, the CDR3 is TGCAGCGTTGAACGGGACAGCTCCTACGAGCAGTACTTC.

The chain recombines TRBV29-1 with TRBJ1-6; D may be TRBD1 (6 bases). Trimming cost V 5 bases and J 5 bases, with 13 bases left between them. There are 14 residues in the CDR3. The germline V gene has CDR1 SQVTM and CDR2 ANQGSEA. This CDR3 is CSVSQDRNNSPLHF. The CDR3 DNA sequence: TGCAGCGTTTCCCAAGACAGGAATAATTCACCCCTCCACTTT.

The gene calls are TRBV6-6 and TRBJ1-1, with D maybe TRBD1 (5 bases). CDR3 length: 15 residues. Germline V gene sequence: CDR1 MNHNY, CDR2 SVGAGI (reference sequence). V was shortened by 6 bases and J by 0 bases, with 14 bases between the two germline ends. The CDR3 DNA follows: TGTGCCAGCAGCCACGGCGGGGGACTGAACACTGAAGCTTTCTTT. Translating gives CASSHGGGLNTEAFF.

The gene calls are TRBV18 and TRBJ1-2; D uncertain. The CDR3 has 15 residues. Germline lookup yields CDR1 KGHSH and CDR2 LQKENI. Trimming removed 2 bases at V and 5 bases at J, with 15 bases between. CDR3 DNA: TGTGCCAGCTCACCAGAGTGGGGAGGAAGATATGGCTACACCTTC. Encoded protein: CASSPEWGGRYGYTF.

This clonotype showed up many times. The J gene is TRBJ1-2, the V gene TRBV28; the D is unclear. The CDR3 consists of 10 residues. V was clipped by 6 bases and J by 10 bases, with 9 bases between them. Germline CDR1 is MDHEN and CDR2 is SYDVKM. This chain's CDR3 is CASSRTFYTF. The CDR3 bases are TGTGCCAGCAGCCGGACTTTCTACACCTTC.

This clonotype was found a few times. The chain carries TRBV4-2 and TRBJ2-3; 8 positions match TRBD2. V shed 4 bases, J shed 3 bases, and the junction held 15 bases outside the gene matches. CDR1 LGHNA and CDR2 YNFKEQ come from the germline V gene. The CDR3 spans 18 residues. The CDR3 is CASSLPGERELGTDTQYF. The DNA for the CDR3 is TGTGCCAGCAGCCTTCCCGGGGAGCGGGAGCTGGGGACAGATACGCAGTATTTT.